The rows below give T cell receptor beta chains drawn from one sample of a study of cytomegalovirus exposure and HLA in healthy donors. Measured with immunoSEQ multiplex PCR; TCRdb has only the in-frame clones, and not every one. The table lists 130,000 or so clones, 80% to 90% of them singletons, with 1.5% to 2% in the top ten. Sequenced material: PBMCs. Receptors were obtained from a woman aged 18-29 years in good health and CMV-seronegative. The CDR3 runs from the conserved cysteine through the conserved F or W. Each record gives: clone size, V gene, J gene, D gene, CDR3 protein, CDR3 DNA. D genes are given only for firm matches. Clone sizes are given selectively: once, few, many, or a class where the clone is expanded.

>NA|TRBV5-4|TRBJ2-1|TRBD2
CASSLLGLAGSYNEQFF
TGTGCCAGCAGCCTGTTGGGACTAGCGGGTTCCTACAATGAGCAGTTCTTC
>NA|TRBV30|TRBJ2-3|TRBD2
CAWGTSGGTDTQYF
TGTGCCTGGGGGACTAGCGGTGGCACAGATACGCAGTATTTT
>NA|TRBV7-9|TRBJ2-1|NA
CASSLSRDYNEQFF
TGTGCCAGCAGCTTATCCAGGGACTACAATGAGCAGTTCTTC
>NA|TRBV10-3|TRBJ1-5|NA
CAISESNFNQPQHF
TGTGCCATCAGTGAGTCGAACTTCAATCAGCCCCAGCATTTT
>NA|TRBV28|TRBJ2-1|NA
CASTPGRMWASYNEQFF
TGTGCCAGCACCCCGGGGAGGATGTGGGCCTCCTACAATGAGCAGTTCTTC
>NA|TRBV30|TRBJ2-3|TRBD2
CAWSWLRTSGSSDTQYF
TGTGCCTGGAGTTGGTTGAGGACTAGCGGGAGTAGTGATACGCAGTATTTT
>NA|TRBV5-8|TRBJ1-1|NA
CASTSRGGANTEAFF
TGTGCCAGCACCTCCCGTGGGGGCGCGAACACTGAAGCTTTCTTT
>NA|TRBV9|TRBJ2-5|NA
CASSVGGGETQYF
TGTGCCAGCAGCGTAGGGGGCGGAGAGACCCAGTACTTC
>NA|TRBV7-6|TRBJ2-5|TRBD2
CASSLAWSGGQETQYF
TGTGCCAGCAGCTTAGCCTGGTCGGGGGGCCAAGAGACCCAGTACTTC
>once|TRBV15|TRBJ1-5|NA
CATSSSPAGTPNQPQHF
TGTGCCACCAGCAGTTCCCCAGCCGGGACACCAAATCAGCCCCAGCATTTT
>NA|TRBV12-5|TRBJ1-1|NA
CASGPPGGMNTEAFF
TGTGCTAGTGGTCCCCCTGGGGGGATGAACACTGAAGCTTTCTTT
>few|TRBV10-3|TRBJ1-1|TRBD1
CAISRTGRESKDTEAFF
TGTGCCATCAGCCGGACAGGGCGGGAGTCAAAGGACACTGAAGCTTTCTTT
>NA|TRBV28|TRBJ2-4|NA
CASSLLDFRGAKNIQYF
TGTGCCAGCAGTTTATTAGATTTCCGGGGAGCCAAAAACATTCAGTACTTC
>NA|TRBV9|TRBJ1-1|TRBD1
CASSVSGTGGTEAFF
TGTGCCAGCAGCGTCTCCGGGACAGGGGGCACTGAAGCTTTCTTT
>NA|TRBV28|TRBJ1-1|TRBD1
CASSDTTYRGGEAFF
TGTGCCAGCAGTGACACTACTTACAGGGGAGGTGAAGCTTTCTTT
>NA|TRBV2|TRBJ2-5|TRBD2
CASSELAGGLQETQYF
TGTGCCAGCAGTGAACTAGCGGGGGGGCTCCAAGAGACCCAGTACTTC
>NA|TRBV27|TRBJ1-6|TRBD1
CASSRNDRGRYNSPLHF
TGTGCCAGCAGCCGAAACGACAGGGGCCGCTATAATTCACCCCTCCACTTT
>NA|TRBV11-2|TRBJ2-1|TRBD2
CASSHPLGRGASYNEQFF
TGTGCCAGCAGCCATCCCCTGGGGCGGGGGGCCTCCTACAATGAGCAGTTCTTC
>once|TRBV19|TRBJ2-7|NA
CASSAGLSTTYEQYF
TGTGCCAGTAGTGCGGGTCTATCTACGACCTACGAGCAGTACTTC
>NA|TRBV5-1|TRBJ2-3|NA
CASSDPGGPTDTQYF
TGCGCCAGCAGCGACCCCGGGGGGCCAACAGATACGCAGTATTTT
>NA|TRBV30|TRBJ1-2|TRBD1
CAWSNVRDRGYYGYTF
TGTGCCTGGAGTAACGTGAGGGACAGGGGGTACTATGGCTACACCTTC
>NA|TRBV6-5|TRBJ1-1|TRBD1
CASTQGQGGNTEAFF
TGTGCCAGCACCCAGGGGCAGGGGGGGAACACTGAAGCTTTCTTT
>NA|TRBV11-3|TRBJ1-1|TRBD1
CASSLEQGRPAFF
TGTGCCAGCAGTTTAGAACAGGGGCGGCCGGCTTTCTTT
>NA|TRBV9|TRBJ2-5|NA
CASSVQGTPRETQYF
TGTGCCAGCAGCGTACAGGGGACACCACGGGAGACCCAGTACTTC
>NA|TRBV28|TRBJ1-2|NA
CASSLRGYGYTF
TGTGCCAGCAGTTTAAGGGGCTATGGCTACACCTTC
>NA|TRBV5-1|TRBJ2-7|TRBD1
CASSLEIGTGIHEQYF
TGCGCCAGCAGCTTGGAGATCGGGACAGGGATACACGAGCAGTACTTC
>NA|TRBV5-6|TRBJ2-6|TRBD2
CASSFVWTSGDSGANVLTF
TGTGCCAGCAGCTTCGTGTGGACTAGCGGGGATTCTGGGGCCAACGTCCTGACTTTC
>NA|TRBV5-1|TRBJ2-5|TRBD2
CASSLAKTSGGQETQYF
TGCGCCAGCAGCTTGGCTAAGACTAGCGGGGGACAAGAGACCCAGTACTTC
>NA|TRBV9|TRBJ2-7|NA
CASSVDGTPRFEQYF
TGTGCCAGCAGCGTAGACGGGACACCCCGGTTCGAGCAGTACTTC
>once|TRBV7-9|TRBJ2-7|NA
CASRTPRSEQYF
TGTGCCAGCAGAACGCCGCGGAGCGAGCAGTACTTC
>NA|TRBV9|TRBJ2-5|TRBD2
CASSVSLAGGPINQETQYF
TGTGCCAGCAGCGTATCTTTAGCGGGAGGGCCTATAAACCAAGAGACCCAGTACTTC
>NA|TRBV7-3|TRBJ2-6|NA
CASSKTATASGANVLTF
TGTGCCAGCAGTAAGACAGCAACGGCCTCTGGGGCCAACGTCCTGACTTTC
>NA|TRBV18|TRBJ2-7|NA
CASSPTGLLIYEQYF
TGTGCCAGCTCCCCTACGGGACTCCTCATCTACGAGCAGTACTTC
>NA|TRBV19|TRBJ1-6|TRBD1
CASSIKQGARNSPLHF
TGTGCCAGTAGTATAAAACAGGGGGCCCGGAATTCACCCCTCCACTTT
>NA|TRBV28|TRBJ1-5|NA
CASGSGQPQHF
TGTGCCAGCGGGTCAGGCCAGCCCCAGCATTTT
>few|TRBV6-1|TRBJ1-2|TRBD1
CASSEEPRPGRGLYGYTF
TGTGCCAGCAGTGAAGAACCGCGTCCCGGCAGGGGGCTCTATGGCTACACCTTC
>NA|TRBV9|TRBJ1-4|TRBD1
CASSQGQRNEKLFF
TGTGCCAGCAGCCAGGGACAGCGAAATGAAAAACTGTTTTTT
>NA|TRBV28|TRBJ2-3|NA
CASSFHGGGTWGTDTQYF
TGTGCCAGCAGTTTTCATGGGGGAGGGACATGGGGAACAGATACGCAGTATTTT
>NA|TRBV7-3|TRBJ2-3|NA
CASSLSGTDTQYF
TGTGCCAGCAGCTTAAGCGGCACAGATACGCAGTATTTT
>NA|TRBV29-1|TRBJ2-7|NA
CSVDLSGEGSYEQYF
TGCAGCGTTGATCTCTCAGGGGAGGGTAGCTACGAGCAGTACTTC
>NA|TRBV19|TRBJ2-2|NA
CASSSRGGAGELFF
TGTGCCAGTAGTAGCCGGGGCGGGGCCGGGGAGCTGTTTTTT
>NA|TRBV10-2|TRBJ1-1|NA
CASGGYTEAFF
TGCGCCAGCGGGGGGTACACTGAAGCTTTCTTT
>NA|TRBV30|TRBJ1-4|TRBD1
CAWSDRDRGKVGEKLFF
TGTGCCTGGAGTGACCGGGACAGGGGTAAAGTGGGGGAAAAACTGTTTTTT
>NA|TRBV30|TRBJ2-7|NA
CACSDSFSRPSEQYF
TGTGCCTGCTCCGACAGTTTTTCCCGACCCTCCGAGCAGTACTTC
>NA|TRBV30|TRBJ1-6|TRBD1
CAWDRVNSPLHF
TGTGCCTGGGACAGGGTTAATTCACCCCTCCACTTT
>NA|TRBV27|TRBJ1-2|TRBD1
CASSLNPGQGRSWGYTF
TGTGCCAGCAGTCTAAACCCCGGACAGGGCCGGAGCTGGGGCTACACCTTC
>NA|TRBV6-1|TRBJ1-5|NA
CASSGTGNQPQHF
TGTGCCAGCAGTGGCACAGGGAATCAGCCCCAGCATTTT
>NA|TRBV19|TRBJ2-1|TRBD2
CATSPGGTRNEQFF
TGTGCCACTTCACCCGGGGGGACTCGCAATGAGCAGTTCTTC
>once|TRBV13|TRBJ1-6|NA
CASSLVGGGEGSPLHF
TGTGCCAGCAGCTTAGTAGGGGGGGGCGAGGGTTCACCCCTCCACTTT
>NA|TRBV9|TRBJ1-1|NA
CASSAPIETGTFTEAFF
TGTGCCAGCAGCGCCCCGATTGAGACAGGCACGTTCACTGAAGCTTTCTTT
>NA|TRBV9|TRBJ2-7|NA
CASSPTGTLEQYF
TGTGCCAGCAGCCCCACAGGGACCCTCGAGCAGTACTTC
>NA|TRBV7-3|TRBJ2-7|NA
CASSPWGRVIYEQYF
TGTGCCAGCAGCCCGTGGGGCAGGGTAATCTACGAGCAGTACTTC
>NA|TRBV30|TRBJ1-2|TRBD1
CAWSRQGVGYGYTF
TGTGCCTGGAGTCGTCAGGGGGTCGGCTATGGCTACACCTTC
>NA|TRBV28|TRBJ2-3|NA
CASSPTEGGLYTQYF
TGTGCCAGCAGCCCAACTGAGGGGGGGTTGTATACGCAGTATTTT
>NA|TRBV27|TRBJ2-7|TRBD1
CASSRKTGDPYEQYF
TGTGCCAGCAGCCGAAAGACAGGGGACCCCTACGAGCAGTACTTC
>NA|TRBV11-2|TRBJ2-1|TRBD2
CASSPRTSGGNNEQFF
TGTGCCAGCAGCCCTCGGACTAGCGGGGGGAACAATGAGCAGTTCTTC
>NA|TRBV5-1|TRBJ1-5|TRBD1
CASSLAPGGSQPQHF
TGCGCCAGCAGCTTGGCCCCAGGGGGCAGTCAGCCCCAGCATTTT
>once|TRBV30|TRBJ1-1|NA
CAWSTGLSTEAFF
TGTGCCTGGAGTACAGGATTGAGCACTGAAGCTTTCTTT
>NA|TRBV5-4|TRBJ1-6|TRBD1
CASSLDRGVNSPLHF
TGTGCCAGCAGCTTGGACAGGGGGGTTAATTCACCCCTCCACTTT
>NA|TRBV11-3|TRBJ2-1|TRBD2
CASSLAGTIGDNEQFF
TGTGCCAGCAGCTTAGCTGGGACTATCGGCGACAATGAGCAGTTCTTC